This T cell receptor beta chain was found in a study of blood T cell repertoires in COVID-19. As for the study in general: Samples of COVID-19 (acute and convalescent) were obtained from the United States, Italy and Spain. T cells, B-cell-depleted T cells, or PBMCs provided the cDNA or gDNA that served as material.

For this clone: No conserved phenylalanine or tryptophan is present at the end of the CDR3, so a read error is the likely explanation. The DNA is omitted, as the CDR3 cannot be located on it reliably, and the CDR3 follows TCRdb's listing.

Original data processing: For nucleated cells, counts were estimated from reference gene primer amplification. Clones were sequenced by immunoSEQ multiplex PCR, and TCRdb holds only the in-frame ones, with some missing. V and J calls and clone size are those listed in that table; D and trimming were worked out from the DNA. The sample holds roughly 100,000 clones, 70% to 90% seen once. The origin of this receptor is a woman aged 70 to 79 with acute or convalescent COVID-19. Material for sequencing was peripheral blood.

This CDR3 is CASSFRWMSGTSVGVRL. The chain has TRBV11-3 and TRBJ2-7; TRBD2, the D gene given by the table, was not confirmed from the DNA. Counting both end residues, the CDR3 totals 17 amino acids. The germline CDR1 and CDR2 sequences are SGHNT and YENEEA.